This T cell receptor beta chain was identified during a study of T cell changes during pregnancy in multiple sclerosis. A single count supports this clone. One end of the junction is discordant with germline, which a read error may explain. TCRdb keeps only in-frame clones here, not all; method: immunoSEQ multiplex PCR. The table includes some 60,000 clones, approximately 91% detected once. The source material was peripheral blood, sampled in the second trimester of pregnancy. This clonotype was sampled from a female donor with multiple sclerosis, enrolled in a pregnancy study.

The DNA for the CDR3 is TGTGCTAGCAGTTTAACCCTCTCGGGGGAGACCCAGTACTTC. It specifies CASSLTLSGETQYF. The chain joins TRBV7-7 to TRBJ2-5; tentative D call: TRBD2 (5 bases). The V gene's germline CDR1 is SSHAT and CDR2 FNYEAQ (reference sequence). This CDR3 region has 14 residues.